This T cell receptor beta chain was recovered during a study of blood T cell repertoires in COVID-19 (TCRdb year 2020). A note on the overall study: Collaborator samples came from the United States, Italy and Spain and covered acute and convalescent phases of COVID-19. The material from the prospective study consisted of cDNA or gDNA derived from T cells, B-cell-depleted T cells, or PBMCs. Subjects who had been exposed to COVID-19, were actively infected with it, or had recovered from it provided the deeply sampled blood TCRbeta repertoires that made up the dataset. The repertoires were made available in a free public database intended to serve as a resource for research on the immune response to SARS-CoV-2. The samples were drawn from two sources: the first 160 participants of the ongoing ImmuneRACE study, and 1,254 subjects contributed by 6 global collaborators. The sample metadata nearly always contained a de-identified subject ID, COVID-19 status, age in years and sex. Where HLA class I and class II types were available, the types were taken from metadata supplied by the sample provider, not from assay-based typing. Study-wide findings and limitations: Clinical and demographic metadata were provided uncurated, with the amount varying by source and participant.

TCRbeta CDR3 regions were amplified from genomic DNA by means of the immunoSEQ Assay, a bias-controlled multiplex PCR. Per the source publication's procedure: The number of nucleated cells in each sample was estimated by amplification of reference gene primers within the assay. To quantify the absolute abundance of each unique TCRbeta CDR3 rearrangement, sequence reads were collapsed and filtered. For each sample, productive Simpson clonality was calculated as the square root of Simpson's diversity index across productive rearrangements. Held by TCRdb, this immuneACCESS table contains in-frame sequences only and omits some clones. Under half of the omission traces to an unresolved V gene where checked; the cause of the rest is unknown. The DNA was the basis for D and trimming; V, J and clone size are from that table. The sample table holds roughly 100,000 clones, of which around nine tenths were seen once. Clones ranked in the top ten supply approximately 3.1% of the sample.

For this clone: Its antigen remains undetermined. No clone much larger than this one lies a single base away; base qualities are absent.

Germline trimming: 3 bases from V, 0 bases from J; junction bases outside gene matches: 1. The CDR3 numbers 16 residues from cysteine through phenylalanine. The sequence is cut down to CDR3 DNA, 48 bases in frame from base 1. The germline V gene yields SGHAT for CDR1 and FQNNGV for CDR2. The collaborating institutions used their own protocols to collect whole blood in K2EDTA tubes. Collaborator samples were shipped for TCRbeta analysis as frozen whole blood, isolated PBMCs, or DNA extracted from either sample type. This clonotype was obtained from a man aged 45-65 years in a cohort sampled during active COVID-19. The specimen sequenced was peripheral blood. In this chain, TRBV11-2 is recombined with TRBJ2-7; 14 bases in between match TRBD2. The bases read TGTGCCAGCAGCTTGGGACTAGCGGGGGCCTCCTACGAGCAGTACTTC. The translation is CASSLGLAGASYEQYF.